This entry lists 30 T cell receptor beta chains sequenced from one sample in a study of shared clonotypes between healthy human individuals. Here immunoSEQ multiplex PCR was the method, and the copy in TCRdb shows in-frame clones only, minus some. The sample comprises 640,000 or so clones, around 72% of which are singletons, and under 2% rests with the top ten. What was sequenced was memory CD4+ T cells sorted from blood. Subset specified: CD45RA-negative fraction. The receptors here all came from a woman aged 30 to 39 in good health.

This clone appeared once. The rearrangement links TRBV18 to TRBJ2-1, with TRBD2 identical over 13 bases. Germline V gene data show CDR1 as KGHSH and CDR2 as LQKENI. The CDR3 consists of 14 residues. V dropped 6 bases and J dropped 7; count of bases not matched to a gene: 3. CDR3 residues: CASSRTSGSNEQFF. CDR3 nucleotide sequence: TGTGCCAGCTCGCGGACTAGCGGGAGTAATGAGCAGTTCTTC.

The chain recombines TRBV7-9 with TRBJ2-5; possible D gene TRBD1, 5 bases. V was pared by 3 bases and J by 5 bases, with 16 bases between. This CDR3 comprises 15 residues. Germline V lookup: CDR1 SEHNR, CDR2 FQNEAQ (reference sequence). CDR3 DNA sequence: TGTGCCAGCAGCTTTGATGACAGACCGTCGGAGACCCAGTACTTC. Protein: CASSFDDRPSETQYF.

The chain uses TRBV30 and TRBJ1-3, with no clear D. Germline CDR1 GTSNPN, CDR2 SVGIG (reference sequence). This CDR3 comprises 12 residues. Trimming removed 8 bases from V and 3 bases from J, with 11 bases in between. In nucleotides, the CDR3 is TGTGCCACTGGGTCCCTTGGAAACACCATATATTTT. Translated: CATGSLGNTIYF.

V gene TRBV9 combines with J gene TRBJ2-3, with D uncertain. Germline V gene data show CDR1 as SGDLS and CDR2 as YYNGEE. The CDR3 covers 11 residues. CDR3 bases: TGTGGCTCGCCCGTTCCAGATACGCAGTATTTT. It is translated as CGSPVPDTQYF.

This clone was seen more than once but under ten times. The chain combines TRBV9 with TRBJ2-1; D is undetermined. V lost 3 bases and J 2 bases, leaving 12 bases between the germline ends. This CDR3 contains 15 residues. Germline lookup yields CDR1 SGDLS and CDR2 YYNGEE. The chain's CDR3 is CASSARGQTYNEQFF. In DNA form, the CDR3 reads TGTGCCAGCAGCGCCCGAGGCCAGACCTACAATGAGCAGTTCTTC.

The CDR3 spells CASTRGEGGKTEAFF. The CDR3 coding sequence is TGTGCCAGCACAAGGGGGGAGGGTGGTAAAACTGAAGCTTTCTTT. The chain joins TRBV28 to TRBJ1-1; weak D call: TRBD1 (6 bases). This CDR3 is built from 15 residues. The germline gives CDR1 MDHEN, CDR2 SYDVKM. Trimming shortened V by 7 bases and J by 5 bases, and 20 bases separated the two germline ends.

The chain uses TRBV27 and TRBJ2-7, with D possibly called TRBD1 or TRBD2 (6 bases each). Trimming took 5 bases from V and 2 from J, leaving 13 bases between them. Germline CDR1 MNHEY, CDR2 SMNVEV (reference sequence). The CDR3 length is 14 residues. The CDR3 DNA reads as TGTGCCAGCAGTCCGGAGGGGGTGACCTACGAGCAGTACTTC. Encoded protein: CASSPEGVTYEQYF.

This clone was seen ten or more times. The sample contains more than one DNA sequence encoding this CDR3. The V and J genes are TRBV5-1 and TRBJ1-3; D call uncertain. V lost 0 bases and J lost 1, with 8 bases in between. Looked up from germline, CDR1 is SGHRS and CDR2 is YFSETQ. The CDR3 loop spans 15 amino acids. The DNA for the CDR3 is TGCGCCAGCAGCTTGGACGCAGGTTCTGGAAACACCATATATTTT. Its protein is CASSLDAGSGNTIYF.

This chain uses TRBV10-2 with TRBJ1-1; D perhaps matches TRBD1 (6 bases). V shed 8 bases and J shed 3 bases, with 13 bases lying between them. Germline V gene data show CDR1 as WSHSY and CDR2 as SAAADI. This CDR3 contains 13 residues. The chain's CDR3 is CASQGFGDTEAFF. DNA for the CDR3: TGCGCCAGCCAGGGGTTCGGGGACACTGAAGCTTTCTTT.

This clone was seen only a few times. The CDR3 DNA is TGCGCCAGCAGCTTGGGAGGTCGTGACACCGGGGAGCTGTTTTTT. This encodes CASSLGGRDTGELFF. The genes are TRBV5-1 and TRBJ2-2; D is unclear. The CDR3 is made up of 15 amino acids. Deletions cut 0 bases from V and 3 bases from J, with 9 bases between. Germline loops: CDR1 SGHRS, CDR2 YFSETQ.

CDR3 region: CASSLGQENQPQHF. The CDR3 coding sequence is TGTGCCAGCTCCCTCGGACAGGAGAATCAGCCCCAGCATTTT. The chain couples TRBV18 to TRBJ1-5; 7 bases are shared with TRBD1. CDR3 size: 14 residues. V dropped 6 bases and J dropped 4; count of bases not matched to a gene: 6. CDR1 and CDR2 (germline): KGHSH, LQKENI. The full variable domain, rest sourced from reference TRBV18 and TRBJ1-5, is NAGVMQNPRHLVRRRGQEARLRCSPMKGHSHVYWYRQLPEEGLKFMVYLQKENIIDESGMPKERFSAEFPKEGPSILRIQQVVRGDSAAYFCASSLGQENQPQHFGDGTRLSIL.

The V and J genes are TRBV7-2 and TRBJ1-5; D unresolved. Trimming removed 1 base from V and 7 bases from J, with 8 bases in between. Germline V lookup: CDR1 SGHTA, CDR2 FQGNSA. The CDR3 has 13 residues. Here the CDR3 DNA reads TGTGCCAGCAGCTTAGACCTGGTCCAGCCCCAGCATTTT. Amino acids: CASSLDLVQPQHF.

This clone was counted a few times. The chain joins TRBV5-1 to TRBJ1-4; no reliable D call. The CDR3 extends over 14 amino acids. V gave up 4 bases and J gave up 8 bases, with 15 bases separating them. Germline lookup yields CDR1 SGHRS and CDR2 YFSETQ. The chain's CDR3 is CASSPGTLGEKLFF. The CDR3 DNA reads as TGCGCCAGCAGCCCTGGTACCCTCGGGGAAAAACTGTTTTTT.

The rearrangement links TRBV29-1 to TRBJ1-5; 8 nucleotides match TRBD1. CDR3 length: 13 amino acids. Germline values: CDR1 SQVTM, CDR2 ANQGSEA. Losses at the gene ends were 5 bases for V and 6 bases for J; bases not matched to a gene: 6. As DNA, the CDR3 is TGCAGCGTTCAGGACAGGGTAGGTCAGCCCCAGCATTTT. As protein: CSVQDRVGQPQHF.

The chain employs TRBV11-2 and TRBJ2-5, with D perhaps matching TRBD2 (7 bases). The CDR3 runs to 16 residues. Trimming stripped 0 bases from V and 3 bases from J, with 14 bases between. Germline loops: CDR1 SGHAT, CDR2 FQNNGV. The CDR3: CASSLEGASGKETQYF. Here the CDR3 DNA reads TGTGCCAGCAGCTTAGAGGGGGCTAGCGGTAAAGAGACCCAGTACTTC.

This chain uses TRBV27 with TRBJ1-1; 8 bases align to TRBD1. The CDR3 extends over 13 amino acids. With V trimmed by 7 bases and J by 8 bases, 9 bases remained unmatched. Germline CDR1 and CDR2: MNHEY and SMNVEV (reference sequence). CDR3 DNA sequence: TGTGCCAGCAACGGACAGGGCGGGCAGGAAGCTTTCTTT. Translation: CASNGQGGQEAFF.

Here the CDR3 DNA reads TGTGCCAGCGGGCCAGTATTAGCCGGGGAGCTGTTTTTT. As protein: CASGPVLAGELFF. The chain recombines TRBV7-6 with TRBJ2-2; D is unresolved. V was shortened by 8 bases and J by 6 bases, with 13 bases between the two germline ends. CDR1 SGHVS and CDR2 FNYEAQ come from the germline V gene. This CDR3 is built from 13 residues.

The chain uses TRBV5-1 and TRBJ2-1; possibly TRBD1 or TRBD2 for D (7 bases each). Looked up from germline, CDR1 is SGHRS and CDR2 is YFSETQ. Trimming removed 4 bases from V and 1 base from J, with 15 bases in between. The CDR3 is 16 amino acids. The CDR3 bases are TGCGCCAGCAGCGCGTGGCAGGGGGGGTCCTACAATGAGCAGTTCTTC. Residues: CASSAWQGGSYNEQFF.

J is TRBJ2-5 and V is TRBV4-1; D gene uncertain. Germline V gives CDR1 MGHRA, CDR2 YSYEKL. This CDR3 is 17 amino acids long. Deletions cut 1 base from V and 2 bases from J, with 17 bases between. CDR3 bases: TGCGCCAGCAGCCAAGGGTTGGTTACAGCAACTCAAGAGACCCAGTACTTC. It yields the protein CASSQGLVTATQETQYF.

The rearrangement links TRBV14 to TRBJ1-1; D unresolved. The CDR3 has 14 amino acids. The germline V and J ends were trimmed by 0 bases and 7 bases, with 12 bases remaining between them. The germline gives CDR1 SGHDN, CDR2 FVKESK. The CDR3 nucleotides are TGTGCCAGCAGCCAAGATCGGTATAGTGGTGAAGCTTTCTTT. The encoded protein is CASSQDRYSGEAFF.

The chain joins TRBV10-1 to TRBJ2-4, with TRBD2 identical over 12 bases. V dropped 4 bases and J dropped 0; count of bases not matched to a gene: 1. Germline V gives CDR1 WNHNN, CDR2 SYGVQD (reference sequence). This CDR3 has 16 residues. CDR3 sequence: CASSGTSGIAKNIQYF. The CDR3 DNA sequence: TGCGCCAGCAGTGGGACTAGCGGGATAGCCAAAAACATTCAGTACTTC.

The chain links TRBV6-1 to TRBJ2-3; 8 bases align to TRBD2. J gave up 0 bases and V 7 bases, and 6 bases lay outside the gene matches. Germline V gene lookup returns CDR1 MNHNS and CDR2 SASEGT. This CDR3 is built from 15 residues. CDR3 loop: CASTIGLASTDTQYF. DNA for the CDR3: TGTGCCAGCACTATAGGACTAGCTAGCACAGATACGCAGTATTTT.

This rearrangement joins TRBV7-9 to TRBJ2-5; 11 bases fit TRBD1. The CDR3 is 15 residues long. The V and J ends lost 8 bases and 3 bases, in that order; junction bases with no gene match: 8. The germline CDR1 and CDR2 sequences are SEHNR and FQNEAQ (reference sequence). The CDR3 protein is CASPSGTGGEETQYF. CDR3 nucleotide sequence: TGTGCCAGCCCTTCCGGGACAGGGGGTGAAGAGACCCAGTACTTC.

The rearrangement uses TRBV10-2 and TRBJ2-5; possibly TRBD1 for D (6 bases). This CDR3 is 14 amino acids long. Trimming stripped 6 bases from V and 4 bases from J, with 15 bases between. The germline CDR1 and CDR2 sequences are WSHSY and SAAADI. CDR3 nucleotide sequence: TGCGCCAGCAGGGAGATACAGGGAACAGAGACCCAGTACTTC. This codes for CASREIQGTETQYF.

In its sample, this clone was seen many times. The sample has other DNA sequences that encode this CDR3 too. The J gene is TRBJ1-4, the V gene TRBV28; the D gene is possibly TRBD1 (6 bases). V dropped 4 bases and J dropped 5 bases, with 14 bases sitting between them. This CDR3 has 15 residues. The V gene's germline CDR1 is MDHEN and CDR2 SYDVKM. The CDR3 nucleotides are TGTGCCAGCAGTTCCGGACAGCCTGGGAATGAAAAACTGTTTTTT. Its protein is CASSSGQPGNEKLFF.

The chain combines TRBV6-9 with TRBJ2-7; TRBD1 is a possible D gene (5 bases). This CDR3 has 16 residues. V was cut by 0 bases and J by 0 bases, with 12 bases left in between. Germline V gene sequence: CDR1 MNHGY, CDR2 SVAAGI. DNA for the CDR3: TGTGCCAGCAGTTATTCGACAGCACCCAGCTCCTACGAGCAGTACTTC. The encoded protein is CASSYSTAPSSYEQYF.

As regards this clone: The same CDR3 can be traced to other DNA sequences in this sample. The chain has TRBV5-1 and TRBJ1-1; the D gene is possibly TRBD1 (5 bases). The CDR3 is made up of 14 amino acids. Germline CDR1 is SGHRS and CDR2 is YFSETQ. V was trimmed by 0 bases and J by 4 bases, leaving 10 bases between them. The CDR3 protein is CASSLAGGGTEAFF. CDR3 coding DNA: TGCGCCAGCAGCTTGGCCGGGGGTGGCACTGAAGCTTTCTTT.

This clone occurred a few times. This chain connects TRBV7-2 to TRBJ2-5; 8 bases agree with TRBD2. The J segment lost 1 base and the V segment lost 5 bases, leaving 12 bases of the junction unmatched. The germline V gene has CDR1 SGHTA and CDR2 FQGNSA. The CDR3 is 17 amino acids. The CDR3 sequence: CASSIRPSGHTQETQYF. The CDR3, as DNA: TGTGCCAGCAGCATAAGGCCTAGCGGGCATACCCAAGAGACCCAGTACTTC.

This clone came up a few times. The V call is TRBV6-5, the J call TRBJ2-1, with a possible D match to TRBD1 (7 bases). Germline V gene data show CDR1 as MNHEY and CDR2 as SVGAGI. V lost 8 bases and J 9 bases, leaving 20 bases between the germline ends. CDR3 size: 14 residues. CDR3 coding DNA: TGTGCCAGCTCGGGGCGGGCAGGGGGGAGTGAGCAGTTCTTC. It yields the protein CASSGRAGGSEQFF.

Here the CDR3 DNA reads TGTGCCAGCAGCCCCAGGACTAGCGGGAGATACAATGAGCAGTTCTTC. Amino acid sequence: CASSPRTSGRYNEQFF. The chain carries TRBV7-9 and TRBJ2-1; the match to TRBD2 covers 13 bases. Germline V gene lookup returns CDR1 SEHNR and CDR2 FQNEAQ (reference sequence). Trimming took 5 bases from V and 4 from J; bases not matched to a gene: 5. This CDR3 comprises 16 residues.